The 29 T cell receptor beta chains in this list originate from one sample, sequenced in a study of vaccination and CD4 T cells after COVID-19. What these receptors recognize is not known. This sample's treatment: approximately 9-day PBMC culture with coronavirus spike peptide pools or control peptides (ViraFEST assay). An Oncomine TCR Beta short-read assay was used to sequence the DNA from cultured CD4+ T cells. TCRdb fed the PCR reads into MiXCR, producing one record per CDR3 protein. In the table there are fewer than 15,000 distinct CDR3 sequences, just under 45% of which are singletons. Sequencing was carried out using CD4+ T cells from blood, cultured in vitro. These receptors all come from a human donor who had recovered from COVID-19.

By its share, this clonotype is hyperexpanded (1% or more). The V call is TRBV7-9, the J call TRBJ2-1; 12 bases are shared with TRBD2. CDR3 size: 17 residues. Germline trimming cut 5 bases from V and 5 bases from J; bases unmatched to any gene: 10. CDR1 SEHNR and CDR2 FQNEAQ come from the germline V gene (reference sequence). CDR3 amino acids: CASSRRALAGGDNEQFF. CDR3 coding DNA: TGTGCCAGCAGCCGAAGGGCTCTAGCGGGAGGGGACAATGAGCAGTTCTTC.

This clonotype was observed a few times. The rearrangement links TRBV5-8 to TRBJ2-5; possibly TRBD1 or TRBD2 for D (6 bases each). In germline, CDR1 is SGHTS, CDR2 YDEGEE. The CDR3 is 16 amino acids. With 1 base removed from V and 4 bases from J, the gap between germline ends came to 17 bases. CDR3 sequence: CASSLNGGAGGETQYF. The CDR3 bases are TGTGCCAGCAGCTTGAACGGGGGCGCGGGCGGAGAGACCCAGTACTTC.

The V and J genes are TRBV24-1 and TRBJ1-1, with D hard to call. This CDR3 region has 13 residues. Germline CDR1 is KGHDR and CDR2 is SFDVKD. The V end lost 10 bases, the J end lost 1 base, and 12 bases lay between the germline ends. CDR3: CATRTSWNTEAFF. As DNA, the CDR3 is TGTGCCACTAGGACCTCCTGGAACACTGAAGCTTTCTTT.

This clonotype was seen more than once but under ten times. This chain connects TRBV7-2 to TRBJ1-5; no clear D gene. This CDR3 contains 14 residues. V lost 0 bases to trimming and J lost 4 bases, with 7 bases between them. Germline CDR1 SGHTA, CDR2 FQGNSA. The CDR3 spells CASSLAGGNQPQHF. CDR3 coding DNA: TGTGCCAGCAGCTTAGCGGGTGGGAATCAGCCCCAGCATTTT.

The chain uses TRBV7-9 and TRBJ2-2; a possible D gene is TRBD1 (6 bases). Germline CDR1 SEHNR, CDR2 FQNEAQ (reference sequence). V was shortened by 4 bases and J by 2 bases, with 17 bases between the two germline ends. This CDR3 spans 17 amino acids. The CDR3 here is CASSSPGTITNTGELFF. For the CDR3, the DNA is TGTGCCAGCAGCTCACCCGGGACAATTACTAACACCGGGGAGCTGTTTTTT.

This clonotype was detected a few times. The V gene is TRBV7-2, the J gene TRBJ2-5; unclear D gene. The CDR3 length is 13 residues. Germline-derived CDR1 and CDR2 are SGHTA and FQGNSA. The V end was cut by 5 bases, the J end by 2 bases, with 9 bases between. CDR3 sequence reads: CASSLTPQETQYF. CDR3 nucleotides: TGTGCCAGCAGCCTAACCCCACAAGAGACCCAGTACTTC.

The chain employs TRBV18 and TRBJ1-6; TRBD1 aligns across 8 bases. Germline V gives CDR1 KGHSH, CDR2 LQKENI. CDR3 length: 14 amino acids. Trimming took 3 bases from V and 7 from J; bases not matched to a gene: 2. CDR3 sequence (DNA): TGTGCCAGCTCACCGGACAGGGCAAATTCACCCCTCCACTTT. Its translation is CASSPDRANSPLHF.

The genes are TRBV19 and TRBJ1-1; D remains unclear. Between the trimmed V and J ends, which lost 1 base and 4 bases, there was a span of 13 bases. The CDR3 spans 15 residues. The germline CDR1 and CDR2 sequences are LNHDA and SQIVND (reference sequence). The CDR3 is CASSIGGVGSTEAFF. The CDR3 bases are TGTGCCAGTAGTATAGGTGGGGTCGGGAGCACTGAAGCTTTCTTT.

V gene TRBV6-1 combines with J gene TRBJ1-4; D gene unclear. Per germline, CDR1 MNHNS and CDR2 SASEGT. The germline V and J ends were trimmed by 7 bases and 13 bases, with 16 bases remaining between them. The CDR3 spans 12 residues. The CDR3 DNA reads TGTGCCAGCACCAAACCAGCGCTGGGACTGTTTTTT. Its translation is CASTKPALGLFF.

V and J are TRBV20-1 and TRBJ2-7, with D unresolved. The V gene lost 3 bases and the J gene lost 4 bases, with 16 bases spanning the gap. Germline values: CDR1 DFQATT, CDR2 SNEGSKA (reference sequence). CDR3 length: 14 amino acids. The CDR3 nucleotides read TGCAGTGCTAGGTCCCCGGACCCGCCTTACGAGCAGTACTTC. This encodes CSARSPDPPYEQYF.

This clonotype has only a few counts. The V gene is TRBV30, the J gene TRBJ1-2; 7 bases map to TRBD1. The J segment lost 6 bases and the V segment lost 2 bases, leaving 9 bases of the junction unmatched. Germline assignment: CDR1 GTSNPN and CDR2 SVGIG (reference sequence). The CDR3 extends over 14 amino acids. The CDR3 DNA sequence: TGTGCCTGGAGTCCAAACAGGGGATTAAATGGCTACACCTTC. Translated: CAWSPNRGLNGYTF.

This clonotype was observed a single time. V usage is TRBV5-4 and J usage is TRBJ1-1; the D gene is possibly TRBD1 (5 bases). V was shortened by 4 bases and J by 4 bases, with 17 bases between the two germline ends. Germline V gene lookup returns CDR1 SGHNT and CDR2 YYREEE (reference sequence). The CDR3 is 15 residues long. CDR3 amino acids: CASSRTSGGTTEAFF. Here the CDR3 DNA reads TGTGCCAGCAGCCGGACTAGCGGAGGGACCACTGAAGCTTTCTTT.

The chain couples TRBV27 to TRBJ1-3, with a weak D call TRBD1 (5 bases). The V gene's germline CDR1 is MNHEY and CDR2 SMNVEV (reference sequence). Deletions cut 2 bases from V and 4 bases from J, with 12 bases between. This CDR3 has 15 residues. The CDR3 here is CASSLRGARGNTIYF. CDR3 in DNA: TGTGCCAGCAGTTTACGAGGGGCGCGCGGAAACACCATATATTTT.

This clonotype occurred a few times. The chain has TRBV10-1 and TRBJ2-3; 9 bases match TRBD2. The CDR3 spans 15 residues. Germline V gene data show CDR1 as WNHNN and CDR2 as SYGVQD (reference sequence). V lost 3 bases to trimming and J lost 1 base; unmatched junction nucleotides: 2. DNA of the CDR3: TGCGCCAGCAGTGACCCTAGCGGGGGCACAGATACGCAGTATTTT. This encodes CASSDPSGGTDTQYF.

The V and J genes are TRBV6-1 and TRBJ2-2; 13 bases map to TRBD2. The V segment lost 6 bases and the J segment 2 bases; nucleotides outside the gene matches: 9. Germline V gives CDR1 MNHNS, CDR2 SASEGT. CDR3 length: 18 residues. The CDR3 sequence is CASRPIRLAGGNTGELFF. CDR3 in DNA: TGTGCCAGCAGACCCATCCGACTAGCGGGAGGAAACACCGGGGAGCTGTTTTTT.

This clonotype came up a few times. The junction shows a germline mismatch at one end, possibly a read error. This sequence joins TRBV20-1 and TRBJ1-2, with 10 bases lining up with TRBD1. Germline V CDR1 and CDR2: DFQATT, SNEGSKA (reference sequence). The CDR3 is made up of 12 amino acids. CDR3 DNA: TGCAGTGCTGGTGGGACAGGGGTTTTGCCGATCTTC. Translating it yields CSAGGTGVLPIF.

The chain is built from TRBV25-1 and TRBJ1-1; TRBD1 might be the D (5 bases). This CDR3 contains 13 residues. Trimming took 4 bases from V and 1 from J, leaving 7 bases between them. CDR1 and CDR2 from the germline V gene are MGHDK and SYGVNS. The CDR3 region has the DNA TGTGCCAGCAGTGCTACAGGGAACACTGAAGCTTTCTTT. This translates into CASSATGNTEAFF. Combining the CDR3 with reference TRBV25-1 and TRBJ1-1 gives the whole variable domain EADIYQTPRYLVIGTGKKITLECSQTMGHDKMYWYQQDPGMELHLIHYSYGVNSTEKGDLSSESTVSRIRTEHFPLTLESARPSHTSQYLCASSATGNTEAFFGQGTRLTVV.

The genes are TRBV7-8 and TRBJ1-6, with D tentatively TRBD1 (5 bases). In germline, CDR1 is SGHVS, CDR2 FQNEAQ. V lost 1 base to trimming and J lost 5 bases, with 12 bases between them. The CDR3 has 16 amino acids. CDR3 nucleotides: TGTGCCAGCAGCTTAGTGACGGGACGGGATAATTCACCCCTCCACTTT. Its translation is CASSLVTGRDNSPLHF.

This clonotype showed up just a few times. The CDR3 sequence: CATSRDPQPQETQYF. The DNA of the CDR3 is TGTGCCACCAGCAGAGATCCACAACCCCAAGAGACCCAGTACTTC. The chain links TRBV15 to TRBJ2-5; D unresolved. The CDR3 totals 15 residues. The germline CDR1 and CDR2 sequences are LNHNV and YYDKDF (reference sequence). V lost 0 bases and J lost 1, with 9 bases in between.

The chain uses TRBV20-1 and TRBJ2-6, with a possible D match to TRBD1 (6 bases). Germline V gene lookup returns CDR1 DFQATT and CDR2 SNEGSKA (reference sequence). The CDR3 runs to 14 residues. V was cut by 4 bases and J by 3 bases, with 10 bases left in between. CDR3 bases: TGCAGTGCTAATACAGGGAGTGGGGCCAACGTCCTGACTTTC. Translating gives CSANTGSGANVLTF.

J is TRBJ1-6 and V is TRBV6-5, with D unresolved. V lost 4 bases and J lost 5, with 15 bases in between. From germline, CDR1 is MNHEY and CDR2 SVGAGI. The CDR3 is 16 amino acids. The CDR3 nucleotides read TGTGCCAGCAGTTCGGACGGGAGGTGGGATAATTCACCCCTCCACTTT. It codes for CASSSDGRWDNSPLHF.

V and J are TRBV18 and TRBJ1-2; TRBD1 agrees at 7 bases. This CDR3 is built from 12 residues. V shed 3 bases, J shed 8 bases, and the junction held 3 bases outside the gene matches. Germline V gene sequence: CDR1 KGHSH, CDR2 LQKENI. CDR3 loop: CASSPGQWGYTF. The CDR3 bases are TGTGCCAGCTCACCGGGACAGTGGGGCTACACCTTC.

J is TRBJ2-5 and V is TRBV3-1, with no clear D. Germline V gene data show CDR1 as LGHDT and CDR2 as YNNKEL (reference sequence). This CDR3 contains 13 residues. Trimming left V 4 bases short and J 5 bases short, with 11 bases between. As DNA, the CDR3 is TGTGCCAGCAGCCTTAGGACGGTGGAGACCCAGTACTTC. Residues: CASSLRTVETQYF.

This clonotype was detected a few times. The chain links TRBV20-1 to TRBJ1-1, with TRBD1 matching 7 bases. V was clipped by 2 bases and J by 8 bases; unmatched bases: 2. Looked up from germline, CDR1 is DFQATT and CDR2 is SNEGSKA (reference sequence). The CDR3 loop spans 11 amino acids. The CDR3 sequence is CSARKQGEAFF. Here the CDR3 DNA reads TGCAGTGCTAGAAAACAGGGGGAAGCTTTCTTT.

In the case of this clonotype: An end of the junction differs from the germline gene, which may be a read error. CDR3 amino acids: CASSEDRGLETQYF. CDR3 in DNA: TGTGCCAGCAGCGAAGACAGGGGATTAGAGACCCAGTACTTC. This chain links TRBV6-1 with TRBJ2-5; 8 nucleotides match TRBD1. The CDR3 runs 14 residues. Germline lookup yields CDR1 MNHNS and CDR2 SASEGT.

This chain's CDR3 is CASSLRFGGLLNEQFF. In DNA form, the CDR3 reads TGTGCCAGCAGCTTAAGATTCGGGGGACTCCTCAATGAGCAGTTCTTC. J is TRBJ2-1 and V is TRBV7-2, with D possibly being TRBD2 (6 bases). V was trimmed by 2 bases and J by 6 bases, leaving 17 bases between them. The CDR3 loop spans 16 amino acids. Germline-derived CDR1 and CDR2 are SGHTA and FQGNSA.

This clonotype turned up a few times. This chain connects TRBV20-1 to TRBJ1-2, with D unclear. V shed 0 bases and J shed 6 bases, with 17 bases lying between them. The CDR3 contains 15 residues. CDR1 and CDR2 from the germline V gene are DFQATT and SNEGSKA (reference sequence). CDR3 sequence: CSARDPQFQQNGYTF. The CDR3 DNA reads TGCAGTGCTAGAGATCCGCAGTTCCAACAAAATGGCTACACCTTC.

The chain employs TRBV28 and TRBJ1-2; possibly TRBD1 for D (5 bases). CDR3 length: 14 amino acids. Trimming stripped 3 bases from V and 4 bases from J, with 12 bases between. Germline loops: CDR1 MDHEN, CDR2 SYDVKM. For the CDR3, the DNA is TGTGCCAGCAGTTTCGGGGGATTGGGCTATGGCTACACCTTC. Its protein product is CASSFGGLGYGYTF.

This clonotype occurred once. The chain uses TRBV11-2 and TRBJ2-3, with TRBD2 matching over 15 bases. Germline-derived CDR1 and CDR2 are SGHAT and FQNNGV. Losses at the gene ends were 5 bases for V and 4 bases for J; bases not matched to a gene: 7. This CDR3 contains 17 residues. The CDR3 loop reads CASSRAWTSGGADTQYF. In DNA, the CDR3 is TGTGCCAGCAGCCGGGCCTGGACTAGCGGGGGGGCAGATACGCAGTATTTT. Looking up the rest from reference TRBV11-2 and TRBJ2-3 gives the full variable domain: EAGVAQSPRYKIIEKRQSVAFWCNPISGHATLYWYQQILGQGPKLLIQFQNNGVVDDSQLPKDRFSAERLKGVDSTLKIQPAKLEDSAVYLCASSRAWTSGGADTQYFGPGTRLTVL.